This TCR beta chain was sequenced for a study of Ad26.COV2.S vaccination and SARS-CoV-2 variants. V was cut by 4 bases and J by 3 bases, with 15 bases left in between. The CDR3 has 16 residues. Germline CDR1 and CDR2: SGHTA and FQGTGA. Some clones are missing from TCRdb's copy, which holds only in-frame ones; the method was immunoSEQ multiplex PCR. The sample contains roughly 420,000 clones, approximately 92% of which appear only once. Treatment given: around 19 received Ad26.COV2.S at low or high dose, single or two shots; 5 received placebo; per-sample allocation not given. Sampling was performed 63 days after the first vaccine or placebo injection.

The material sequenced was peripheral blood, taken in a trial of Ad26.COV2.S vaccine versus placebo. This sequence was found in a person aged 18 to 59 who received the Ad26.COV2.S COVID-19 vaccine or a placebo. The chain links TRBV7-3 to TRBJ2-2; perhaps D is TRBD1 or TRBD2 (6 bases each). The CDR3 is CASSSRKGEDTGELFF. CDR3 coding DNA: TGTGCCAGCAGCTCCCGTAAGGGGGAGGACACCGGGGAGCTGTTTTTT.